This TCR beta chain is drawn from a study of OX40 agonist ivuxolimab in advanced cancers. Measured with immunoSEQ multiplex PCR; TCRdb has only the in-frame clones, and not every one. This sample has 70,000 to 75,000 clones; about 82% occur once, and the top ten carry almost 6%. V was clipped by 6 bases and J by 4 bases, with 16 bases between them. CDR3 length equals 15 residues. Germline CDR1 and CDR2: MDHEN and SYDVKM. This clonotype was obtained from an adult with an advanced solid tumor such as melanoma, head and neck, liver or kidney cancer. This chain uses TRBV28 with TRBJ2-1; D might be TRBD1 (6 bases). The starting material was CD4+ or CD8+ T cells sorted from blood, obtained in a trial of the OX40 agonist ivuxolimab. The CDR3 bases are TGTGCCAGCAGCCCTGACAGGATTTCTTACAATGAGCAGTTCTTC. It specifies CASSPDRISYNEQFF.